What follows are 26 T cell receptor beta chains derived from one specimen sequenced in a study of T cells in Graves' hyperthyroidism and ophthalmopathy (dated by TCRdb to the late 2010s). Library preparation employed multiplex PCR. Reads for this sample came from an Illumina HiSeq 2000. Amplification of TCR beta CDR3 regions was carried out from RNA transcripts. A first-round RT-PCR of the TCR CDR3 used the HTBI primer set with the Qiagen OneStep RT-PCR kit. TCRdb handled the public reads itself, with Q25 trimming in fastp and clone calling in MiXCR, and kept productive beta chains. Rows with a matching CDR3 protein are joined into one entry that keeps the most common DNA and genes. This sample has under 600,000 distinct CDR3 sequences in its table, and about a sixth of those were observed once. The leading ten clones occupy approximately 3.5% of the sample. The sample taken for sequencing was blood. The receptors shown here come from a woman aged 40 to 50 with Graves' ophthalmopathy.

CDR3 in amino acids: CSAREPGSNTEAFF. The CDR3 DNA sequence: TGCAGTGCTAGAGAGCCGGGGTCGAACACTGAAGCTTTCTTT. The chain links TRBV20-1 to TRBJ1-1; no firm D call. Germline V lookup: CDR1 DFQATT, CDR2 SNEGSKA (reference sequence). V lost 0 bases, J lost 1 base, and 9 bases lay in between. The CDR3 is 14 residues long.

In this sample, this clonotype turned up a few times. CDR3 protein: CASKDGPEWNSNQPQHF. CDR3 in DNA: TGTGCCAGCAAGGATGGGCCAGAATGGAACAGCAATCAGCCCCAGCATTTT. The V and J genes are TRBV6-2 or TRBV6-3 and TRBJ1-5; D ambiguous. Germline V gene data show CDR1 as MNHEY and CDR2 as SVGEGT. V lost 7 bases and J lost 1, with 20 bases in between. The CDR3 is made up of 17 amino acids.

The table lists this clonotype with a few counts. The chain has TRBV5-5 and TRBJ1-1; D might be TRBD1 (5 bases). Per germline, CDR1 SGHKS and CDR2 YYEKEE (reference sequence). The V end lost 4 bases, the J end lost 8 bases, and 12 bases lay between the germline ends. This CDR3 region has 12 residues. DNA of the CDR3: TGTGCCAGCAGCCGGGACGGGTTCGAAGCTTTCTTT. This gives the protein CASSRDGFEAFF.

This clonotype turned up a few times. CDR3 residues: CSVDDGGLTDTQYF. Here the CDR3 DNA reads TGCAGCGTTGACGATGGGGGGCTCACAGATACGCAGTATTTT. V usage is TRBV29-1 and J usage is TRBJ2-3; D possibly uses TRBD1 or TRBD2 (6 bases each). Germline V gene lookup returns CDR1 SQVTM and CDR2 ANQGSEA. Trimming cost V 3 bases and J 2 bases, with 12 bases left between them. This CDR3 has 14 amino acids.

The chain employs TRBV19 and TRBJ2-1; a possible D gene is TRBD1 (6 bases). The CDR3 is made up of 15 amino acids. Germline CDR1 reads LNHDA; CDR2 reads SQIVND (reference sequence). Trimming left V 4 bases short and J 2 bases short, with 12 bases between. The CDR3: CASSRGTNTYNEQFF. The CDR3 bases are TGTGCCAGTAGTAGGGGGACAAACACCTACAATGAGCAGTTCTTC.

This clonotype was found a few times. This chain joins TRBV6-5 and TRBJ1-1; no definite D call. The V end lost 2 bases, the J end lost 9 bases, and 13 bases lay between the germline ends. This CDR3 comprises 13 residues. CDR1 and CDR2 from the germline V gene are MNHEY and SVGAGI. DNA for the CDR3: TGTGCCAGCAGTTACGGTTGGGCAGAGCAAGCTTTCTTT. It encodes CASSYGWAEQAFF.

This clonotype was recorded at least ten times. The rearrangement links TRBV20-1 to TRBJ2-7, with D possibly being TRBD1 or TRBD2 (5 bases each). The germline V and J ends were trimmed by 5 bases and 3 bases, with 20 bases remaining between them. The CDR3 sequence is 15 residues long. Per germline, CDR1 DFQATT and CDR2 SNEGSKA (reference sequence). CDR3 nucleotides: TGCAGTGCTCCCGGGGACCTCCCTGGGGTCTACGAGCAGTACTTC. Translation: CSAPGDLPGVYEQYF.

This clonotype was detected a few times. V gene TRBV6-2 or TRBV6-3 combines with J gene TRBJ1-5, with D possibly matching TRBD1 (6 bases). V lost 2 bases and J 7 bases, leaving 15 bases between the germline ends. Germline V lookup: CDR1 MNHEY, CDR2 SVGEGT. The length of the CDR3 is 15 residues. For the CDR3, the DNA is TGTGCCAGCAGTTACGACAGGCCCCCGGGGCAGCCCCAGCATTTT. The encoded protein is CASSYDRPPGQPQHF.

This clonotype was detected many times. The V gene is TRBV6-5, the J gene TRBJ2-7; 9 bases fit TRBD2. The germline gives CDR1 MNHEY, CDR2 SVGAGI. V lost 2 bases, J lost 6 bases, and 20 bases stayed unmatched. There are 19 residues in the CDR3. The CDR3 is CASSYPLKDRLAVKFEQYF. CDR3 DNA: TGTGCCAGCAGTTACCCGCTCAAAGATAGACTAGCGGTAAAATTCGAGCAGTACTTC.

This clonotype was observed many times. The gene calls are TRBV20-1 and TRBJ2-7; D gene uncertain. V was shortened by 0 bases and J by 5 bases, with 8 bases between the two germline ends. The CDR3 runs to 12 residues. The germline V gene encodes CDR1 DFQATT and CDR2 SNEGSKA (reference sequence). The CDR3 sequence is CSARDLTDEQYF. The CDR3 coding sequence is TGCAGTGCTAGAGACCTCACCGACGAGCAGTACTTC.

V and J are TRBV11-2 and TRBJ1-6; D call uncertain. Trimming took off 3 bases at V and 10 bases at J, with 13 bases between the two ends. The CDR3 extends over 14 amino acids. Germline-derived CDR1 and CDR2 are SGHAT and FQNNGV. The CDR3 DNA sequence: TGTGCCAGCAGCTTCGCACAGCTTTGGTCACCCCTCCACTTT. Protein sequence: CASSFAQLWSPLHF. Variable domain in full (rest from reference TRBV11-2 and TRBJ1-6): EAGVAQSPRYKIIEKRQSVAFWCNPISGHATLYWYQQILGQGPKLLIQFQNNGVVDDSQLPKDRFSAERLKGVDSTLKIQPAKLEDSAVYLCASSFAQLWSPLHFGNGTRLTVT.

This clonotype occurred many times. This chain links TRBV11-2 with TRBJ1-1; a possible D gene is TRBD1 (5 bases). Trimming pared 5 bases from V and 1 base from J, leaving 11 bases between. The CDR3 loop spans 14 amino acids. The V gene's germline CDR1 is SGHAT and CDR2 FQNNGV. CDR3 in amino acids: CASSPGTRNTEAFF. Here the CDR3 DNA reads TGTGCCAGCAGCCCCGGGACTAGGAACACTGAAGCTTTCTTT.

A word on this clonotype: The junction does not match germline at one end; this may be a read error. The CDR3 nucleotides read TGTGCCATTAGTATGGGGACAATAGGCAATCAGCCCCAGCATTTT. This codes for CAISMGTIGNQPQHF. The chain links TRBV19 to TRBJ1-5; tentative D call: TRBD1 (6 bases). The CDR3 spans 15 residues. The germline V gene encodes CDR1 LNHDA and CDR2 SQIVND (reference sequence).

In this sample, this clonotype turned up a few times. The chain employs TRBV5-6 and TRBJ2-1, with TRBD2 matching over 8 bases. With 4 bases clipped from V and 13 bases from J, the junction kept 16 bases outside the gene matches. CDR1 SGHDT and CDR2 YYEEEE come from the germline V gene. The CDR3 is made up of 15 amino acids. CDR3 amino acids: CASSTGTSSRKNQFF. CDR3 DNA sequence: TGTGCCAGCAGCACGGGGACTAGTAGTAGAAAGAACCAGTTCTTC.

CDR3 nucleotide sequence: TGTGCCAGCAGCCCCGGGACCGTCGGAGAGACCCAGTACTTC. Translated: CASSPGTVGETQYF. This sequence joins TRBV7-9 and TRBJ2-5; D is perhaps TRBD1 or TRBD2 (5 bases each). CDR3 length equals 14 residues. Germline V gene lookup returns CDR1 SEHNR and CDR2 FQNEAQ (reference sequence). V lost 5 bases to trimming and J lost 4 bases, with 14 bases between them.

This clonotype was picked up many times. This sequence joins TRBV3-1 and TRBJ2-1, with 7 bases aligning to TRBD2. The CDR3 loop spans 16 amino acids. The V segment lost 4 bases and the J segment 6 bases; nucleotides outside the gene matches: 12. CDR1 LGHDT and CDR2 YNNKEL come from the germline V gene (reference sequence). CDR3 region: CASSLGLADLSNEQFF. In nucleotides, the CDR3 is TGTGCCAGCAGCCTCGGTCTAGCGGACCTCTCCAATGAGCAGTTCTTC.

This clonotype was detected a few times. The CDR3, as DNA: TGTGCCAGTACCATAGGCGGGTACAATGAGCAGTTCTTC. It translates to CASTIGGYNEQFF. The chain combines TRBV19 with TRBJ2-1, with D possibly matching TRBD2 (5 bases). CDR1 and CDR2 (germline): LNHDA, SQIVND (reference sequence). This CDR3 is built from 13 residues. Trimming cost V 7 bases and J 4 bases, with 11 bases left between them. The full variable domain, in which reference TRBV19 and TRBJ2-1 provide the parts outside the CDR3, is DGGITQSPKYLFRKEGQNVTLSCEQNLNHDAMYWYRQDPGQGLRLIYYSQIVNDFQKGDIAEGYSVSREKKESFPLTVTSAQKNPTAFYLCASTIGGYNEQFFGPGTRLTVL.

The CDR3 DNA sequence: TGCAGCGGGATGAAGACGGGGACTGAAGCTTTCTTT. Its protein is CSGMKTGTEAFF. V usage is TRBV29-1 and J usage is TRBJ1-1; D is ambiguous. CDR1 and CDR2 (germline): SQVTM, ANQGSEA. V lost 7 bases, J lost 5 bases, and 14 bases lay in between. CDR3 length: 12 residues.

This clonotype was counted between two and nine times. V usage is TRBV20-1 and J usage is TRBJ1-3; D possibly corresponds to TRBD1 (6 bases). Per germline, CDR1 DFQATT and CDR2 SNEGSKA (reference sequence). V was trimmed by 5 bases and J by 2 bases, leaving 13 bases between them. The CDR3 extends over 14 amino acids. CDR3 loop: CSAVQGNAGNTIYF. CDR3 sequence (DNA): TGCAGTGCTGTACAGGGAAACGCTGGAAACACCATATATTTT.

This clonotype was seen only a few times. CDR3 nucleotide sequence: TGTGCCAGCAGCCCTAGCGGGAGTAAAGATACGCAGTATTTT. It yields the protein CASSPSGSKDTQYF. The V call is TRBV3-1, the J call TRBJ2-3, with 10 nucleotides matching TRBD2. Losses at the gene ends were 4 bases for V and 5 bases for J; bases not matched to a gene: 3. CDR1 LGHDT and CDR2 YNNKEL come from the germline V gene (reference sequence). This CDR3 has 14 amino acids.

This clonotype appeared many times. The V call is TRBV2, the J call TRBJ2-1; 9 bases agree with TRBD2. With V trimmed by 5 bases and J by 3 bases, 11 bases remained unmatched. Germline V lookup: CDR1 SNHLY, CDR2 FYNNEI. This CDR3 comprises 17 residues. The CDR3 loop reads CASSPPRLAENYNEQFF. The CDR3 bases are TGTGCCAGCAGTCCCCCCCGACTAGCGGAGAACTACAATGAGCAGTTCTTC.

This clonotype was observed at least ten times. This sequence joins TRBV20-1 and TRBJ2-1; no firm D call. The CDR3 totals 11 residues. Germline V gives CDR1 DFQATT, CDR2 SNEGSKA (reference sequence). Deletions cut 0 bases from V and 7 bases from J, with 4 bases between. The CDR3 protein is CSAREGNEQFF. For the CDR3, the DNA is TGCAGTGCTAGAGAGGGGAATGAGCAGTTCTTC.

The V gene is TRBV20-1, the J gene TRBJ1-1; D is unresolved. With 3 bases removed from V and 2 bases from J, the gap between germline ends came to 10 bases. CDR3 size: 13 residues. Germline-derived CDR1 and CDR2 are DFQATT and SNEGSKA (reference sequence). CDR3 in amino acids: CSASSGVNTEAFF. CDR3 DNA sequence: TGCAGTGCTAGTAGCGGTGTTAACACTGAAGCTTTCTTT.

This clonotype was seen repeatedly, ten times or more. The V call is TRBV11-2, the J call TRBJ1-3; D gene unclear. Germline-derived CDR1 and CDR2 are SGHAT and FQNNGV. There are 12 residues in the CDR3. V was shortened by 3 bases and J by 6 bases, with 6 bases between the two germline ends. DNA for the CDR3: TGTGCCAGCAGCTTGGTTGCAAACACCATATATTTT. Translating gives CASSLVANTIYF. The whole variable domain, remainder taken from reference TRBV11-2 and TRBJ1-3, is EAGVAQSPRYKIIEKRQSVAFWCNPISGHATLYWYQQILGQGPKLLIQFQNNGVVDDSQLPKDRFSAERLKGVDSTLKIQPAKLEDSAVYLCASSLVANTIYFGEGSWLTVV.

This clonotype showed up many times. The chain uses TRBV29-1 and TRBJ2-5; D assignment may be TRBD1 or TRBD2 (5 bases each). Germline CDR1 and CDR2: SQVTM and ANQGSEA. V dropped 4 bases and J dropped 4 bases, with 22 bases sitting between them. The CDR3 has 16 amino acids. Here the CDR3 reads CSVVGWAGSDRETQYF. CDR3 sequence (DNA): TGCAGCGTTGTAGGTTGGGCAGGGAGTGATCGAGAGACCCAGTACTTC. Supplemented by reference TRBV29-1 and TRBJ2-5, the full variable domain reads SAVISQKPSRDICQRGTSLTIQCQVDSQVTMMFWYRQQPGQSLTLIATANQGSEATYESGFVIDKFPISRPNLTFSTLTVSNMSPEDSSIYLCSVVGWAGSDRETQYFGPGTRLLVL.

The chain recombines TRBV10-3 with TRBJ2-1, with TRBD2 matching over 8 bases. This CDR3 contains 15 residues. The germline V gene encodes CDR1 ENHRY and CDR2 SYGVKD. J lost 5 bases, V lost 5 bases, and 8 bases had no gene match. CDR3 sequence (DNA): TGTGCCATCAGTTCGAAGACTAGCGCCAACAATGAGCAGTTCTTC. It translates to CAISSKTSANNEQFF.